This TCR beta chain was retrieved from a study of shared clonotypes between healthy human individuals. Naivety among CD8 cells was defined by CD45RO negativity and positive CCR7 selection, thereby excluding terminally differentiated effector memory CD45RA+ cells. The assay was immunoSEQ multiplex PCR, and TCRdb's table has in-frame clones only and misses some. This table holds over 2 million clones, just under 95% found once. CDR1 MNHNY and CDR2 SVGAGI come from the germline V gene (reference sequence). This CDR3 contains 15 residues. V was pared by 0 bases and J by 4 bases, with 4 bases of the junction left unmatched.

Sequenced input: naive CD8+ T cells sorted from blood. The chain employs TRBV6-6 and TRBJ2-7; 9 bases align to TRBD2. This sequence originates from a man aged 18 to 30 in good health. The CDR3 DNA reads as TGTGCCAGCAGTTACTCCCATAGCGGGGGTTACGAGCAGTACTTC. This codes for CASSYSHSGGYEQYF.